What follows are 18 T cell receptor beta chains derived from one specimen sequenced in a study of blood T cells in healthy people across ages (dated by TCRdb to between 2014 and 2016). The library was prepared using 5' RACE. The run used an Illumina HiSeq 2500. A second PCR of roughly 7 to 11 cycles was performed with a sample-barcoded 5' primer and a J-beta primer mix. TCRdb cleaned the public reads at Q25 with fastp, built clones with MiXCR and kept in-frame beta chains. Rows matching on CDR3 protein sequence are summarized as one entry with the most common DNA and genes. The sample includes 700,000 or so distinct CDR3 sequences, with over 20% observed a single time. 20% to 25% of the sample rests with the top ten. Sequencing was carried out using blood. Receptor source: a man aged 65 to 79 in good health.

The chain employs TRBV7-2 and TRBJ2-3; the D is unclear. Germline-derived CDR1 and CDR2 are SGHTA and FQGNSA. The germline V and J ends were trimmed by 10 bases and 5 bases, with 10 bases remaining between them. This CDR3 region has 11 residues. The CDR3 spells CATSTGDTQYF. CDR3 bases: TGTGCCACCTCAACGGGAGATACGCAGTATTTT.

V is TRBV6-6 and J is TRBJ2-4; D unclear. Between the trimmed V and J ends, which lost 0 bases and 5 bases, there was a span of 5 bases. Germline V gene data show CDR1 as MNHNY and CDR2 as SVGAGI (reference sequence). This CDR3 spans 13 amino acids. This chain's CDR3 is CASSYSLENIQYF. DNA of the CDR3: TGTGCCAGCAGTTACTCTTTGGAAAACATTCAGTACTTC.

This clonotype was recorded once. This sequence joins TRBV20-1 and TRBJ2-1; 9 nucleotides agree with TRBD2. Germline CDR1 is DFQATT and CDR2 is SNEGSKA (reference sequence). This CDR3 has 15 amino acids. V lost 3 bases, J lost 9 bases, and 12 bases stayed unmatched. CDR3 sequence reads: CSARIAGAQSGEQFF. The CDR3 DNA reads TGCAGTGCTAGGATAGCGGGGGCCCAGTCGGGTGAGCAGTTCTTC.

This clonotype was counted between two and nine times. The chain joins TRBV12-3 or TRBV12-4 to TRBJ2-4; 13 bases map to TRBD2. The CDR3 totals 18 residues. J lost 2 bases, V lost 3 bases, and 7 bases had no gene match. CDR3 coding DNA: TGTGCCAGCAGTTTCGGGACTAGCGGGACCAAAACCAAAAACATTCAGTACTTC. Amino acid sequence: CASSFGTSGTKTKNIQYF.

The chain uses TRBV20-1 and TRBJ2-1; either TRBD1 or TRBD2 may supply D (5 bases each). The CDR3 has 13 residues. Per the germline V gene, CDR1 is DFQATT and CDR2 is SNEGSKA (reference sequence). V was clipped by 5 bases and J by 4 bases, with 12 bases between them. Here the CDR3 DNA reads TGCAGTGCTCCCCGGGGACGTTACAATGAGCAGTTCTTC. Protein: CSAPRGRYNEQFF.

This clonotype was observed a handful of times. The V gene is TRBV20-1, the J gene TRBJ2-7; a weak D match, TRBD2 (5 bases). Germline CDR1 reads DFQATT; CDR2 reads SNEGSKA (reference sequence). V was clipped by 3 bases and J by 2 bases, with 14 bases between them. The CDR3 is made up of 14 amino acids. The CDR3 reads CSASQRFPPYEQYF. In DNA form, the CDR3 reads TGCAGTGCTAGTCAGCGGTTCCCCCCCTACGAGCAGTACTTC.

The chain joins TRBV2 to TRBJ2-1, with D hard to call. This CDR3 is 14 amino acids long. V lost 8 bases and J lost 0, with 11 bases in between. Germline loops: CDR1 SNHLY, CDR2 FYNNEI. CDR3 residues: CASGEWSSYNEQFF. Written as DNA, the CDR3 is TGTGCCAGCGGGGAATGGAGCTCCTACAATGAGCAGTTCTTC.

The rearrangement joins TRBV6-6 to TRBJ2-5; TRBD2 matches at 10 bases. The CDR3 contains 13 residues. V dropped 10 bases and J dropped 5; count of bases not matched to a gene: 7. From germline, CDR1 is MNHNY and CDR2 SVGAGI (reference sequence). CDR3 coding DNA: TGTGCCACCCAGCGGGGGGGCCAGGAGACCCAGTACTTC. It specifies CATQRGGQETQYF.

The chain couples TRBV2 to TRBJ1-1; TRBD1 is a possible D gene (5 bases). This CDR3 has 14 residues. CDR1 is SNHLY and CDR2 is FYNNEI in the germline V gene. Deletions cut 5 bases from V and 1 base from J, with 11 bases between. CDR3 sequence: CASSRDLKNTEAFF. CDR3 DNA sequence: TGTGCCAGCAGTAGGGACCTTAAGAACACTGAAGCTTTCTTT.

The CDR3, as DNA: TGCGCCAGCAGACCACAATCGCTCGAGCAGTACGTC. Protein product: CASRPQSLEQYV. The J gene is TRBJ2-5, the V gene TRBV4-3; D gene unclear. The DNA end is more similar to TRBJ2-7, so the J call may be wrong. The V gene's germline CDR1 is LGHNA and CDR2 YSLEER. This CDR3 contains 12 residues.

This chain links TRBV11-2 with TRBJ2-5, with D perhaps TRBD2 (7 bases). Matching the DNA end better, TRBJ2-7 makes the J call doubtful. The CDR3 contains 15 residues. In germline, CDR1 is SGHAT, CDR2 FQNNGV. For the CDR3, the DNA is TGTGCCAGCAGCTTAGACGGGGGGCTGTATTACGAGCAGTACTTC. Translation gives CASSLDGGLYYEQYF.

The chain is built from TRBV7-9 and TRBJ2-4; D call uncertain. The CDR3 length is 12 residues. Per the germline V gene, CDR1 is SEHNR and CDR2 is FQNEAQ (reference sequence). The V end was cut by 1 base, the J end by 11 bases, with 9 bases between. The CDR3 bases are TGTGCCAGCAGCTTAGATCAGACTGTTCAGTACTTC. It encodes CASSLDQTVQYF.

The chain couples TRBV29-1 to TRBJ1-1; TRBD1 is a possible D gene (6 bases). The CDR3 is 12 amino acids. CDR1 is SQVTM, CDR2 ANQGSEA, per germline. Here the CDR3 DNA reads TGCGGCGGGGGACATGCGAGGAATGAAGCTTTCTTT. It yields the protein CGGGHARNEAFF. Together with reference TRBV29-1 and TRBJ1-1, the CDR3 gives the full variable domain: SAVISQKPSRDICQRGTSLTIQCQVDSQVTMMFWYRQQPGQSLTLIATANQGSEATYESGFVIDKFPISRPNLTFSTLTVSNMSPEDSSIYLCGGGHARNEAFFGQGTRLTVV.

This chain joins TRBV7-2 and TRBJ2-1, with 7 bases matching TRBD1. CDR1 and CDR2 from the germline V gene are SGHTA and FQGNSA. This CDR3 contains 15 residues. After removal of 3 bases from V and 5 bases from J, the junction contained 7 bases not matched to a gene. Written as DNA, the CDR3 is TGTGCCAGCAGCTTTAGACAGGGCGGAGACAATGAGCAGTTCTTC. Translation: CASSFRQGGDNEQFF.

Comments on this clonotype: The conserved phenylalanine or tryptophan normally closing the CDR3 is absent here, so this likely arose from a read error. No DNA is shown, since the ends of the CDR3 on it are uncertain; the CDR3 is the one TCRdb lists. The rearrangement joins TRBV6-6 to TRBJ2-5; the table's D call, TRBD1, was not checked against the DNA. Germline V CDR1 and CDR2: MNHNY, SVGAGI (reference sequence). Ends included, the CDR3 has 13 residues. CDR3 sequence: CASSVRDSYEHYV.

The chain carries TRBV29-1 and TRBJ2-3; the D is unclear. The CDR3 spans 14 residues. Deletions cut 4 bases from V and 2 bases from J, with 13 bases between. The germline gives CDR1 SQVTM, CDR2 ANQGSEA. CDR3 residues: CSVAPRQDTDTQYF. The DNA for the CDR3 is TGCAGCGTTGCCCCCAGGCAGGACACAGATACGCAGTATTTT.

This clonotype was picked up many times. The genes are TRBV11-2 and TRBJ2-5; no firm D call. Trimming removed 3 bases at V and 5 bases at J, with 16 bases between. The CDR3 has 15 residues. Germline values: CDR1 SGHAT, CDR2 FQNNGV. For the CDR3, the DNA is TGTGCCAGCAGCTTTATGGGCGAGACGAGGGAGACCCAGTACTTC. As protein: CASSFMGETRETQYF.

This clonotype was found a few times. The genes are TRBV5-1 and TRBJ2-5; 8 bases line up with TRBD1. CDR1 is SGHRS, CDR2 YFSETQ, per germline. The trim removed 2 bases at V and 5 bases at J, leaving 8 bases unmatched. The CDR3 sequence is 15 residues long. The CDR3 sequence: CASSLKDREGETQYF. CDR3 sequence (DNA): TGCGCCAGCAGCTTAAAGGACAGGGAAGGCGAGACCCAGTACTTC.